The clone carrying this T cell receptor beta chain came up once. The germline V gene has CDR1 MNHNS and CDR2 SASEGT. This CDR3 contains 16 residues. Trimming left V 3 bases short and J 8 bases short, with 22 bases between. The data originate from a study of T cell changes during pregnancy in multiple sclerosis. The protocol was immunoSEQ multiplex PCR, while the TCRdb copy is restricted to in-frame clones and leaves out a portion. The table lists 40,000 to 55,000 clones, 90% to 95% of them singletons. The chain combines TRBV6-1 with TRBJ1-2; D is unclear. This material consisted of CD8+ T cells from peripheral blood mononuclear cells, taken in the first trimester of pregnancy. The sequence derives from a female donor with multiple sclerosis, enrolled in a pregnancy study. The CDR3 DNA reads as TGTGCCAGCAGTGATAGAGGAGCTAACTATGGTCGAGGCTACACCTTC. Translating gives CASSDRGANYGRGYTF.